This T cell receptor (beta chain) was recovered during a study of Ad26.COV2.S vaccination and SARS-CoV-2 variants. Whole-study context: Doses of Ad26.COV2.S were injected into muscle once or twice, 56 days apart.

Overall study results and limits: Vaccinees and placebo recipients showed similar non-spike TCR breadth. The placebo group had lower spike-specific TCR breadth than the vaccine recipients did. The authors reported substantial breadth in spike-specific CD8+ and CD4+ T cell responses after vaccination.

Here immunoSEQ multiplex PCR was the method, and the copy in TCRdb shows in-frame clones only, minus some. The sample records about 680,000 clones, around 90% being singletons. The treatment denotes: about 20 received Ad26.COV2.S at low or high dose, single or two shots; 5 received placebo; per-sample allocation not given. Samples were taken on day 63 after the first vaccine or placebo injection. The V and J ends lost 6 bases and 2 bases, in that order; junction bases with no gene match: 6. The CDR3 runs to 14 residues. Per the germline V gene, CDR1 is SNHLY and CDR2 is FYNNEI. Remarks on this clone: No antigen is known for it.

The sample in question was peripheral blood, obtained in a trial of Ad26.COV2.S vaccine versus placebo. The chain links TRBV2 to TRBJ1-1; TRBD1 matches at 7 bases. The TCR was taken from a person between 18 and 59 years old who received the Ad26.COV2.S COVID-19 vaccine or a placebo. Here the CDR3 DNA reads TGTGCCAGCAGCCCGGGACAGAGAAACACTGAAGCTTTCTTT. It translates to CASSPGQRNTEAFF.